The 27 T cell receptor beta chains presented below share a single source sample, sequenced in a study of blood T cells in healthy people across ages. Through a sample-barcoded 5' primer and a J-beta primer mix, a second PCR was run for roughly 6 to 12 cycles. In TCRdb, the 5' RACE reads were re-called with MiXCR into one record per CDR3 protein. The sample records some 890,000 distinct CDR3 sequences, approximately 32% being singletons. These records were also assigned to another study, of T cells of mothers and their children.

The material sequenced was blood. The receptors here all came from a woman between 40 and 55 years old in good health.

This chain joins TRBV4-1 and TRBJ2-1, with 9 bases that match TRBD2. V dropped 0 bases and J dropped 4; count of bases not matched to a gene: 7. The germline V gene has CDR1 MGHRA and CDR2 YSYEKL. This CDR3 contains 17 residues. The CDR3: CASSQDGASGEYNEQFF. CDR3 DNA sequence: TGCGCCAGCAGCCAAGATGGCGCTAGCGGGGAATACAATGAGCAGTTCTTC.

This clonotype was detected a few times. The chain is built from TRBV29-1 and TRBJ1-6, with 7 bases aligning to TRBD1. CDR3 length: 13 residues. Trimming at V came to 4 bases and at J to 6 bases, leaving 3 bases not matched to a gene. CDR1 and CDR2 from the germline V gene are SQVTM and ANQGSEA. CDR3 DNA: TGCAGCGTTGGGACAGGACCTAATTCACCCCTCCACTTT. Translation gives CSVGTGPNSPLHF.

In its sample, this clonotype was seen a few times. The gene calls are TRBV2 and TRBJ1-2; 8 nucleotides line up with TRBD1. This CDR3 region has 15 residues. V lost 3 bases, J lost 2 bases, and 5 bases stayed unmatched. From germline, CDR1 is SNHLY and CDR2 FYNNEI. The DNA of the CDR3 is TGTGCCAGCAGTGAGAGGACAGGGCGGAACTATGGCTACACCTTC. It is translated as CASSERTGRNYGYTF.

This clonotype was seen just once. This may arise from a read error, as a much more abundant clone is one base away. The chain uses TRBV6-6 and TRBJ1-1; no clear D. CDR3 length equals 13 residues. Looked up from germline, CDR1 is MNHNY and CDR2 is SVGAGI (reference sequence). The CDR3 DNA reads as TGTGTCAGCAGTTATGTTAAAAACACTGAAGCTTTCTTT. Its translation: CVSSYVKNTEAFF.

Of note for this clonotype: This clone may be a read error of a much larger clone one base away. CDR3 nucleotides: TGCAGTGCAGGGCGCCCGGGGGTAGGTGAGCAGTACTTC. Its translation: CSAGRPGVGEQYF. The genes are TRBV20-1 and TRBJ2-7; perhaps TRBD2 as D (6 bases). V was clipped by 6 bases and J by 7 bases, with 19 bases between them. CDR3 length: 13 amino acids. Germline V gene sequence: CDR1 DFQATT, CDR2 SNEGSKA (reference sequence).

This clonotype came up a few times. This chain links TRBV28 with TRBJ1-2; the D gene is possibly TRBD1 (6 bases). Trimming pared 8 bases from V and 7 bases from J, leaving 23 bases between. Germline V CDR1 and CDR2: MDHEN, SYDVKM. The CDR3 length is 15 residues. CDR3 in amino acids: CASSLGSAGVLGYTF. The CDR3, as DNA: TGTGCCAGCTCCCTAGGGTCGGCAGGGGTTCTTGGCTACACCTTC.

There are a few counts of this clonotype. This chain uses TRBV24-1 with TRBJ2-5; 11 bases match TRBD2. V lost 0 bases to trimming and J lost 4 bases; unmatched junction nucleotides: 6. Germline V gives CDR1 KGHDR, CDR2 SFDVKD. This CDR3 has 17 residues. This CDR3 reads CATSDLVSGGAGETQYF. For the CDR3, the DNA is TGTGCCACCAGTGATTTGGTTAGCGGGGGGGCCGGAGAGACCCAGTACTTC.

This clonotype occurred many times. This chain links TRBV10-3 with TRBJ2-7; a weak D match, TRBD1 (6 bases). V lost 1 base and J 4 bases, leaving 17 bases between the germline ends. The CDR3 totals 16 residues. Germline CDR1 is ENHRY and CDR2 is SYGVKD. The CDR3 DNA reads TGTGCCATCAGTGAGTTTGAGGGGGAAGGGGGATACGAGCAGTACTTC. Translated: CAISEFEGEGGYEQYF.

The V and J genes are TRBV21-1 and TRBJ1-1. TRBV21-1 is given as a pseudogene. The CDR3 extends over 16 amino acids. The DNA of the CDR3 is TGTGCCAGCAGCAAAAGGGCCGGGGACTTGAACACTGAAGCTTTCTTT. Protein product: CASSKRAGDLNTEAFF.

V is TRBV7-8 and J is TRBJ2-3; no firm D call. CDR3 length equals 14 residues. The germline gives CDR1 SGHVS, CDR2 FQNEAQ. Between the trimmed V and J ends, which lost 4 bases and 1 base, there was a span of 9 bases. The DNA of the CDR3 is TGTGCCAGCAGCTCTCAGTGGGGCACAGATACGCAGTATTTT. Translating it yields CASSSQWGTDTQYF.

This clonotype was detected ten times or more. The chain combines TRBV6-5 with TRBJ2-7; weak D call: TRBD1 (5 bases). Deletions cut 0 bases from V and 6 bases from J, with 6 bases between. The CDR3 totals 12 residues. Per germline, CDR1 MNHEY and CDR2 SVGAGI. The CDR3 nucleotides are TGTGCCAGCAGTTACTCTACAGGCGAGCAGTACTTC. Translated, it gives CASSYSTGEQYF.

This clonotype has only a few counts. V is TRBV6-5 and J is TRBJ2-1; 10 bases agree with TRBD1. V shed 0 bases, J shed 3 bases, and the junction held 2 bases outside the gene matches. CDR1 MNHEY and CDR2 SVGAGI come from the germline V gene. This CDR3 comprises 16 residues. The CDR3 loop is CASSYSTGGRYNEQFF. Written as DNA, the CDR3 is TGTGCCAGCAGTTACTCGACAGGGGGCCGCTACAATGAGCAGTTCTTC.

CDR3 sequence (DNA): TGTGCCAGCACCAAAAAGGTGAAGAGGAGGCGGAGAACCTACAATGAGCAGTACTTC. Amino acid sequence: CASTKKVKRRRRTYNEQYF. This sequence joins TRBV21-1 and TRBJ2-7; whether TRBD1, the table's D call, matches the DNA was not checked. TRBV21-1 is shown as a pseudogene. The CDR3 has 19 residues.

This clonotype was counted many times. The rearrangement uses TRBV9 and TRBJ2-5; D not certain. The ends were cut back, 0 bases at V and 2 bases at J, with 5 bases in the middle. Germline V gene lookup returns CDR1 SGDLS and CDR2 YYNGEE. This CDR3 is built from 13 residues. CDR3 bases: TGTGCCAGCAGCGTAGCCAGTCAAGAGACCCAGTACTTC. Encoded protein: CASSVASQETQYF.

This clonotype has ten or more counts. V gene TRBV29-1 combines with J gene TRBJ1-2; D unclear. CDR1 SQVTM and CDR2 ANQGSEA come from the germline V gene. V was cut by 4 bases and J by 1 base, with 7 bases left in between. The CDR3 has 12 residues. DNA for the CDR3: TGCAGCGTTGGTGAGGGTAACTATGGCTACACCTTC. Its protein product is CSVGEGNYGYTF.

The CDR3 DNA is TGTGCCAGCAGCGTCGAGGCAGGTCATGGCTACACCTTC. Protein: CASSVEAGHGYTF. The V and J genes are TRBV9 and TRBJ1-2, with D uncertain. The germline V gene encodes CDR1 SGDLS and CDR2 YYNGEE. Deletions cut 2 bases from V and 6 bases from J, with 11 bases between. This CDR3 is 13 amino acids long.

V is TRBV2 and J is TRBJ1-6, with D possibly TRBD1 on 5 matching bases. Per germline, CDR1 SNHLY and CDR2 FYNNEI. The CDR3 consists of 14 residues. V was shortened by 0 bases and J by 9 bases, with 9 bases between the two germline ends. CDR3 DNA: TGTGCCAGCAGTGAAGCACAAGGGGTTTCACCCCTCCACTTT. Translation: CASSEAQGVSPLHF. Full variable domain (missing parts from reference TRBV2 and TRBJ1-6): EPEVTQTPSHQVTQMGQEVILRCVPISNHLYFYWYRQILGQKVEFLVSFYNNEISEKSEIFDDQFSVERPDGSNFTLKIRSTKLEDSAMYFCASSEAQGVSPLHFGNGTRLTVT.

This clonotype was seen more than once but under ten times. The rearrangement joins TRBV9 to TRBJ1-5; possibly TRBD1 for D (5 bases). Deletions cut 4 bases from V and 3 bases from J, with 17 bases between. The CDR3 covers 16 residues. The germline CDR1 and CDR2 sequences are SGDLS and YYNGEE. The CDR3 DNA is TGTGCCAGCAGCTCTCGAGGGGACGGGACCAATCAGCCCCAGCATTTT. Its protein product is CASSSRGDGTNQPQHF.

This clonotype turned up a few times. This chain uses TRBV6-5 with TRBJ1-5; D not certain. Per germline, CDR1 MNHEY and CDR2 SVGAGI. The CDR3 has 15 residues. Trimming took 3 bases from V and 0 from J, leaving 9 bases between them. As DNA, the CDR3 is TGTGCCAGCAGTTATAAACGGGATAGCAATCAGCCCCAGCATTTT. It specifies CASSYKRDSNQPQHF.

This sequence joins TRBV6-1 and TRBJ2-3, with TRBD1 matching 11 bases. V dropped 2 bases and J dropped 5; count of bases not matched to a gene: 3. Germline CDR1 is MNHNS and CDR2 is SASEGT. There are 15 residues in the CDR3. The CDR3 loop is CASSEIGTGGDTQYF. The CDR3 region has the DNA TGTGCCAGCAGTGAAATCGGGACAGGGGGAGATACGCAGTATTTT.

This clonotype showed up just a few times. V and J are TRBV7-9 and TRBJ2-5, with 11 bases that match TRBD2. CDR1 is SEHNR and CDR2 is FQNEAQ in the germline V gene (reference sequence). V trimming: 5 bases; J trimming: 2 bases; junction bases outside the gene matches: 7. The CDR3 contains 16 residues. CDR3 residues: CASSPSGGPPQETQYF. The CDR3, as DNA: TGTGCCAGCAGCCCTAGCGGGGGGCCTCCACAAGAGACCCAGTACTTC.

This clonotype was counted only a few times. The V gene is TRBV6-5, the J gene TRBJ1-1, with TRBD1 matching over 7 bases. The V segment lost 6 bases and the J segment 1 base; nucleotides outside the gene matches: 11. Germline loops: CDR1 MNHEY, CDR2 SVGAGI. The CDR3 totals 16 residues. The CDR3 protein is CASRWDRSWANTEAFF. The DNA of the CDR3 is TGTGCCAGCAGGTGGGACAGAAGTTGGGCGAACACTGAAGCTTTCTTT.

On this clonotype itself: It may be a read error: a sequence one base away is much more abundant. The chain carries TRBV5-1 and TRBJ2-4, with 10 positions matching TRBD1. V trimming: 7 bases; J trimming: 13 bases; junction bases outside the gene matches: 17. CDR3 size: 15 residues. The germline gives CDR1 SGHRS, CDR2 YFSETQ. This chain's CDR3 is CASLAGTGASNEQYF. DNA for the CDR3: TGCGCCAGCCTCGCGGGGACAGGGGCCTCCAATGAGCAGTACTTC.

This clonotype came up a few times. V gene TRBV3-1 combines with J gene TRBJ2-7, with 9 bases aligning to TRBD2. The CDR3 spans 16 residues. Germline V lookup: CDR1 LGHDT, CDR2 YNNKEL (reference sequence). V dropped 1 base and J dropped 0; count of bases not matched to a gene: 4. The CDR3 region has the DNA TGTGCCAGCAGCCAAGGGGGCGGGGGGGCCTCCTACGAGCAGTACTTC. It encodes CASSQGGGGASYEQYF.

This clonotype was counted a few times. V and J are TRBV14 and TRBJ1-5; the D is unclear. CDR3 length equals 14 residues. CDR1 is SGHDN, CDR2 FVKESK, per germline. V lost 0 bases and J lost 6, with 9 bases in between. The CDR3 DNA follows: TGTGCCAGCAGCCAAGAAAGGGAGGTTCAGCCCCAGCATTTT. The encoded protein is CASSQEREVQPQHF.

J is TRBJ2-3 and V is TRBV4-1; D is ambiguous. From germline, CDR1 is MGHRA and CDR2 YSYEKL. This CDR3 has 14 residues. The V and J ends lost 2 bases and 0 bases respectively, with 6 bases between them. DNA of the CDR3: TGCGCCAGCAGCCAAAGGTTTAGCACAGATACGCAGTATTTT. This encodes CASSQRFSTDTQYF.

This clonotype was counted only a few times. The CDR3, as DNA: TGTGCCAGCAGCCCTCCACCGAACACTGAAGCTTTCTTT. Translated: CASSPPPNTEAFF. This chain joins TRBV7-9 and TRBJ1-1; D is unclear. The germline V gene encodes CDR1 SEHNR and CDR2 FQNEAQ (reference sequence). V lost 5 bases and J 1 base, leaving 8 bases between the germline ends. This CDR3 spans 13 amino acids.